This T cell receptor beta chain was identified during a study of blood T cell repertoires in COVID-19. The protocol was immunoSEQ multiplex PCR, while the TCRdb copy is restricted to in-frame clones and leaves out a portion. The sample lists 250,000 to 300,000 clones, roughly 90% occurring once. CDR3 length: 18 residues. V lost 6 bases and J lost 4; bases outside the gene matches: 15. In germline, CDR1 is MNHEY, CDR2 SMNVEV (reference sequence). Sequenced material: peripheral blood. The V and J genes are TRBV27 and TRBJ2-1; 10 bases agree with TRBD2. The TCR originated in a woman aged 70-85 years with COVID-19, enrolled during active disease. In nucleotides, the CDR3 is TGTGCCAGCAGCGTTCCCTCCCGGAGCGGGGGGGCATACAATGAGCAGTTCTTC. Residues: CASSVPSRSGGAYNEQFF.